These 18 T cell receptor beta chains share one sample of origin, sequenced in a study of T cell responses to AZD1222 COVID-19 vaccine. The repertoire was sequenced with immunoSEQ multiplex PCR; TCRdb's copy has only in-frame clones and lacks some. The sample holds 100,000 to 150,000 clones, 80% to 90% seen once. The sample here was peripheral blood, taken on day 0 of AZD1222 vaccination. These receptors all come from an adult in good health.

This sequence joins TRBV5-6 and TRBJ2-2, with 9 positions matching TRBD1. The CDR3 is 17 amino acids. V lost 1 base and J lost 5; bases outside the gene matches: 9. Germline V gives CDR1 SGHDT, CDR2 YYEEEE. The CDR3, as DNA: TGTGCCAGCAGCTTGCAGTCGGGACAGGGAGGAACCGGGGAGCTGTTTTTT. Its translation is CASSLQSGQGGTGELFF.

Only a few counts were recorded for this clone. This chain uses TRBV7-3 with TRBJ2-2; 7 positions match TRBD1. V shed 1 base and J 5 bases; nucleotides not matched to a gene: 4. The germline CDR1 and CDR2 sequences are SGHTA and FQGTGA. The CDR3 totals 15 residues. CDR3 nucleotides: TGTGCCAGCAGCTTAATCGAGACAGGGACCGGGGAGCTGTTTTTT. Translated, it gives CASSLIETGTGELFF.

This rearrangement joins TRBV7-9 to TRBJ1-2; 8 bases line up with TRBD1. CDR1 is SEHNR, CDR2 FQNEAQ, per germline (reference sequence). V lost 5 bases, J lost 6 bases, and 11 bases stayed unmatched. The CDR3 runs 15 residues. The CDR3: CASSNSGQGRDGYTF. CDR3 DNA sequence: TGTGCCAGCAGCAACTCCGGACAGGGAAGGGATGGCTACACCTTC. Full variable domain (missing parts from reference TRBV7-9 and TRBJ1-2): DTGVSQNPRHKITKRGQNVTFRCDPISEHNRLYWYRQTLGQGPEFLTYFQNEAQLEKSRLLSDRFSAERPKGSFSTLEIQRTEQGDSAMYLCASSNSGQGRDGYTFGSGTRLTVV.

In DNA, the CDR3 is TGTGCCAGCAGCCGCCGGGACGGAGATAATTCACCCCTCCACTTT. Translating gives CASSRRDGDNSPLHF. The rearrangement joins TRBV28 to TRBJ1-6; tentative D call: TRBD1 (5 bases). This CDR3 has 15 amino acids. Trimming stripped 6 bases from V and 5 bases from J, with 14 bases between. CDR1 is MDHEN and CDR2 is SYDVKM in the germline V gene.

This chain connects TRBV7-9 to TRBJ2-2, with 11 bases matching TRBD2. Germline V gene sequence: CDR1 SEHNR, CDR2 FQNEAQ (reference sequence). The CDR3 covers 15 residues. With 10 bases clipped from V and 0 bases from J, the junction kept 4 bases outside the gene matches. In DNA, the CDR3 is TGTGCCACCCTAGCGGGGGGCACGAACACCGGGGAGCTGTTTTTT. It yields the protein CATLAGGTNTGELFF.

V gene TRBV3-1 (or the pseudogene TRBV3-2) combines with J gene TRBJ1-1; D uncertain. This CDR3 has 13 amino acids. CDR1 LGHDT and CDR2 YNNKEL come from the germline V gene (reference sequence). The V gene lost 2 bases and the J gene lost 2 bases, with 6 bases spanning the gap. The CDR3 DNA is TGTGCCAGCAGCCAAAGTGTAAACACTGAAGCTTTCTTT. Translation gives CASSQSVNTEAFF.

This chain connects TRBV19 to TRBJ1-5; 12 bases align to TRBD1. CDR1 is LNHDA, CDR2 SQIVND, per germline (reference sequence). The CDR3 is 16 amino acids. With V trimmed by 6 bases and J by 7 bases, 10 bases remained unmatched. CDR3 bases: TGTGCCAGTAGAGGGACAGGGGGCTCGGTGGGGCAGCCCCAGCATTTT. Protein product: CASRGTGGSVGQPQHF.

The chain is built from TRBV6-5 and TRBJ2-4; 12 nucleotides line up with TRBD1. The length of the CDR3 is 15 residues. J lost 5 bases, V lost 6 bases, and 5 bases had no gene match. Germline assignment: CDR1 MNHEY and CDR2 SVGAGI. The CDR3 sequence: CASRRDRGPQNIQYF. CDR3 DNA: TGTGCCAGCAGACGGGACAGGGGGCCGCAAAACATTCAGTACTTC.

The chain joins TRBV5-5 to TRBJ2-2, with 9 bases lining up with TRBD1. The germline gives CDR1 SGHKS, CDR2 YYEKEE (reference sequence). The junction had 7 bases not matched to a gene; V was cut back by 3 bases and J by 7 bases. The CDR3 length is 15 residues. The CDR3, as DNA: TGTGCCAGCAGCTCAACAGGGGGCGCAGGCGGGGAGCTGTTTTTT. It is translated as CASSSTGGAGGELFF.

The rearrangement uses TRBV5-1 and TRBJ2-7; tentatively, D is TRBD1 or TRBD2 (5 bases each). Trimming pared 6 bases from V and 0 bases from J, leaving 13 bases between. Germline V CDR1 and CDR2: SGHRS, YFSETQ. This CDR3 has 14 residues. CDR3 DNA sequence: TGCGCCAGCAACTCCGGGACGGACTCCTACGAGCAGTACTTC. It specifies CASNSGTDSYEQYF.

This sequence joins TRBV12-3 or TRBV12-4 and TRBJ1-5; possible D gene TRBD1, 5 bases. The CDR3 has 13 residues. Trimming removed 2 bases at V and 4 bases at J, with 6 bases between. CDR3 residues: CASSLRQNQPQHF. The CDR3 DNA reads as TGTGCCAGCAGTTTAAGACAGAATCAGCCCCAGCATTTT.

This clone was seen only once. This chain connects TRBV6-1 to TRBJ2-3, with TRBD1 matching over 10 bases. The germline gives CDR1 MNHNS, CDR2 SASEGT. The CDR3 spans 14 residues. J gave up 7 bases and V 2 bases, and 3 bases lay outside the gene matches. The CDR3 loop is CASSEMDRGNTQYF. The DNA for the CDR3 is TGTGCCAGCAGTGAAATGGACAGGGGGAATACGCAGTATTTT.

The rearrangement joins TRBV3-1 (or the pseudogene TRBV3-2) to TRBJ1-2; TRBD1 matches at 10 bases. The trim removed 5 bases at V and 5 bases at J, leaving 11 bases unmatched. The CDR3 consists of 16 residues. Looked up from germline, CDR1 is LGHDT and CDR2 is YNNKEL (reference sequence). For the CDR3, the DNA is TGTGCCAGCAGCAGTGGACAGGGGGATAATTCATATGGCTACACCTTC. Its translation is CASSSGQGDNSYGYTF.

There are a few counts of this clone. V usage is TRBV19 and J usage is TRBJ1-5; tentatively, D is TRBD1 (6 bases). V lost 6 bases and J 0 bases, leaving 12 bases between the germline ends. This CDR3 has 15 residues. The germline CDR1 and CDR2 sequences are LNHDA and SQIVND (reference sequence). CDR3 sequence: CASRVDRYSNQPQHF. The CDR3 nucleotides read TGTGCCAGTAGGGTAGACAGGTATAGCAATCAGCCCCAGCATTTT.

The chain carries TRBV11-2 and TRBJ1-2; D perhaps matches TRBD1 (5 bases). V was clipped by 5 bases and J by 4 bases, with 11 bases between them. From germline, CDR1 is SGHAT and CDR2 FQNNGV. This CDR3 is built from 13 residues. As DNA, the CDR3 is TGTGCCAGCAGCGAGCAGGGAGGCTATGGCTACACCTTC. Translation: CASSEQGGYGYTF.

The gene calls are TRBV19 and TRBJ2-2; TRBD2 is a possible D gene (5 bases). Germline CDR1 is LNHDA and CDR2 is SQIVND (reference sequence). This CDR3 comprises 15 residues. V was cut by 8 bases and J by 5 bases, with 18 bases left in between. The CDR3 nucleotides are TGTGCCAGTGGGCTTAGGAGCGGCGCTACCGGGGAGCTGTTTTTT. Translated, it gives CASGLRSGATGELFF.

About this clone itself: Other DNA sequences from this sample encode an identical CDR3 as well. The rearrangement uses TRBV19 and TRBJ1-6; D is unclear. Germline loops: CDR1 LNHDA, CDR2 SQIVND (reference sequence). V gave up 1 base and J gave up 7 bases, with 2 bases separating them. CDR3 length: 12 residues. CDR3 region: CASSIVNSPLHF. CDR3 nucleotides: TGTGCCAGTAGTATAGTAAATTCACCCCTCCACTTT.

The chain is built from TRBV19 and TRBJ2-3, with D possibly being TRBD2 (5 bases). Germline V gene sequence: CDR1 LNHDA, CDR2 SQIVND (reference sequence). This CDR3 is built from 15 residues. Trimming left V 6 bases short and J 4 bases short, with 17 bases between. The CDR3 loop is CASSVLGTQSDTQYF. The CDR3 nucleotides read TGTGCCAGTAGCGTACTAGGTACACAGTCAGATACGCAGTATTTT.